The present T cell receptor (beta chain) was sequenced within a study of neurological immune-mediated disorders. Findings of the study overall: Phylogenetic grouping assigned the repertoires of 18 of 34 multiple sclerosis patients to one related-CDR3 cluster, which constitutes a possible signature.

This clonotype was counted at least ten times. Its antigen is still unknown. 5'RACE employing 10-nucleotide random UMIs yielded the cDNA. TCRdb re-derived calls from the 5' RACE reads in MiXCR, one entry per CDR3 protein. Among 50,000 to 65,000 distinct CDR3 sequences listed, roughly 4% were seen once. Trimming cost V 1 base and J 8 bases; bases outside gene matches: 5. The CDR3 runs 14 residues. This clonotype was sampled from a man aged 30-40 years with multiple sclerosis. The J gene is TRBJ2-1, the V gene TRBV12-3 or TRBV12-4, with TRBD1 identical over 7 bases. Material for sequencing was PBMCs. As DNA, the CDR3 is TGTGCCAGCAGTTTAGGTTACAGGGGATATGAGCAGTTCTTC. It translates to CASSLGYRGYEQFF.